This section outlines one T cell receptor (beta chain) sequence together with its context. In the original workflow: Nucleated cell counts were estimated from reference gene primer amplification. The method was immunoSEQ multiplex PCR; TCRdb's version includes in-frame clones alone and lacks a portion of them. Clone size and the V and J calls come from that table; the DNA yielded D and trimming. The sample includes under 150,000 clones, less than 90% seen only once; the top ten take 1.5% to 2%. This sample was included in a study of blood T cell repertoires in COVID-19. Study information: The United States, Italy and Spain were the sources of the acute and convalescent COVID-19 samples. Nucleic acid was either cDNA or gDNA, and it came from T cells, B-cell-depleted T cells, or PBMCs.

CDR3 size: 15 residues. Looked up from germline, CDR1 is SGHRS and CDR2 is YFSETQ. J gave up 6 bases and V 4 bases, and 5 bases lay outside the gene matches. This chain links TRBV5-1 with TRBJ2-1; 12 positions agree with TRBD2. Sequencing was performed on peripheral blood. The sequence came from a man between 65 and 80 years old with acute or convalescent COVID-19. The CDR3 reads CASSTLAGGPNEQFF. The CDR3 region has the DNA TGCGCCAGCAGCACCCTAGCGGGGGGGCCCAATGAGCAGTTCTTC.